This TCR beta chain was sequenced during a study of T-cell memory formation after mild COVID-19. Looking at the study overall: Clusters of TCRs were largely donor specific.

Whole-study results and caveats: Day 15 to 85 contracting clones showed balanced CD4/CD8; later expanders leaned CD4+. Contracting clones localized mainly to CM and EM when CD4+ and mainly to EMRA when CD8+.

Notes on this clonotype: Its antigen remains unidentified.

MiXCR, applied by TCRdb to the 5' RACE reads, yields one record per CDR3 protein. Of hundreds of thousands of distinct CDR3 sequences in the sample, roughly 15% were seen once. Sequenced: PBMCs or a T cell subset sorted from them (not recorded which). The clonotype comes from an adult woman who had mild COVID-19 (a few samples of this study predate the infection). Cell type and time point are not known.

The CDR3 DNA reads TGCGCCAGCAGCTTGGAGGCCGTAGCGGCCTACGAGCAGTACTTC. Its protein is CASSLEAVAAYEQYF. The chain uses TRBV5-1 and TRBJ2-7, with D perhaps TRBD2 (6 bases). The CDR3 contains 15 residues. Trimming took off 0 bases at V and 2 bases at J, with 12 bases between the two ends. Germline assignment: CDR1 SGHRS and CDR2 YFSETQ.